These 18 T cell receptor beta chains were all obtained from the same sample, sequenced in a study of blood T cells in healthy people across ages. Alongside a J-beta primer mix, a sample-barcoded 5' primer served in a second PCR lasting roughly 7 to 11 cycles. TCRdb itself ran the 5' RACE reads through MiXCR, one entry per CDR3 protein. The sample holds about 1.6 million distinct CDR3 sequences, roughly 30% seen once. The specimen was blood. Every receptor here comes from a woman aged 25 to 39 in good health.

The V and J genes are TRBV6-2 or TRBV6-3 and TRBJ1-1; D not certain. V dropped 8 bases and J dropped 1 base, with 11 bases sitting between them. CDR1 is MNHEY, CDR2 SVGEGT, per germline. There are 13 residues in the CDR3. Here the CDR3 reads CASRGRRNTEAFF. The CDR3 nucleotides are TGTGCCAGCCGAGGACGGAGGAACACTGAAGCTTTCTTT.

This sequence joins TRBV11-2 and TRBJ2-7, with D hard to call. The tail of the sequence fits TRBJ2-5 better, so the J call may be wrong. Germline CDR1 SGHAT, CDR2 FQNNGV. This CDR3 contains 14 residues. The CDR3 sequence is CASSSPVEMGTQYF. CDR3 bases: TGTGCCAGCAGCTCCCCCGTTGAGATGGGGACCCAGTACTTC.

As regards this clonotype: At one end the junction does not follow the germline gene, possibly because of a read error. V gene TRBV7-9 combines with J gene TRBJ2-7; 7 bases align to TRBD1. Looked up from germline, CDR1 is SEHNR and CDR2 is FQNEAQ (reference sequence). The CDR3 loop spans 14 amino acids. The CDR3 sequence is CASSLAKGAYKQYF. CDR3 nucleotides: TGTGCCAGCAGCTTAGCCAAGGGGGCCTACAAGCAGTACTTC.

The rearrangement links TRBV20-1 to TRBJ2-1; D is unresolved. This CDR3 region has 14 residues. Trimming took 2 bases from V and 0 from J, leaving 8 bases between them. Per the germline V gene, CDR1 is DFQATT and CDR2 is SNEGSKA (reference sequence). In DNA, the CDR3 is TGCAGTGCTAGATCTCTAAGCTCCTACAATGAGCAGTTCTTC. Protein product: CSARSLSSYNEQFF.

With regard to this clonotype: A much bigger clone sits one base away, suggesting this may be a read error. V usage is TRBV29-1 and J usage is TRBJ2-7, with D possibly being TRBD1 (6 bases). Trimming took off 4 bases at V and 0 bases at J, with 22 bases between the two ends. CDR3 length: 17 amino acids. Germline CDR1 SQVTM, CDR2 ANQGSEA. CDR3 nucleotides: TGCAGCGTTGTTATACCGGGACACCCAGCAAGCTCCTACGAGCAGTACTTC. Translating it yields CSVVIPGHPASSYEQYF.

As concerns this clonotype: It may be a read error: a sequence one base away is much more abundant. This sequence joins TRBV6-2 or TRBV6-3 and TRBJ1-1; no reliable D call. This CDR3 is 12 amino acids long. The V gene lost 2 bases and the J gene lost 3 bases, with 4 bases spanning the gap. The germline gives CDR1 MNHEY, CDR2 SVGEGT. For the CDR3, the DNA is TGTGCCAGCAGTTACGCTTACACTGAAGCTTTCTTT. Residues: CASSYAYTEAFF.

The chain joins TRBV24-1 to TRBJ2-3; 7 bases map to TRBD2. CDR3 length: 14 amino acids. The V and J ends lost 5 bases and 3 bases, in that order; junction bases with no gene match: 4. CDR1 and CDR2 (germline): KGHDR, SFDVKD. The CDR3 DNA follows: TGTGCCACCAGTGGCGGGGGTAGTACAGATACGCAGTATTTT. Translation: CATSGGGSTDTQYF.

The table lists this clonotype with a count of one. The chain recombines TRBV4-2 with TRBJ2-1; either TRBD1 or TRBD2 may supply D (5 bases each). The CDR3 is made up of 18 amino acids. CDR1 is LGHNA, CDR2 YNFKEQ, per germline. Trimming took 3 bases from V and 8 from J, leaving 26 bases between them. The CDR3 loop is CASSQGLGRGSQVYEQFF. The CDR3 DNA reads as TGTGCCAGCAGCCAGGGGCTGGGGCGCGGGTCTCAAGTCTATGAGCAGTTCTTC.

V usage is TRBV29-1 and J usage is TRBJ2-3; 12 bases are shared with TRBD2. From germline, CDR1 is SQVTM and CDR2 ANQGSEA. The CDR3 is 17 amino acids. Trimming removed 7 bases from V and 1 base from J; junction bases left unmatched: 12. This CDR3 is CSGGLLAGGRGTDTQYF. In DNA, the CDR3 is TGCAGCGGAGGGTTACTAGCGGGGGGCCGGGGCACAGATACGCAGTATTTT.

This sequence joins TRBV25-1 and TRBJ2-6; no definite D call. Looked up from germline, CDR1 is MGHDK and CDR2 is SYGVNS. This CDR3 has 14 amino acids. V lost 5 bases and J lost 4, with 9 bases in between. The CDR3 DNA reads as TGTGCCAGCAGTAGGCCCGTAGGGGCCAACGTCCTGACTTTC. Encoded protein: CASSRPVGANVLTF.

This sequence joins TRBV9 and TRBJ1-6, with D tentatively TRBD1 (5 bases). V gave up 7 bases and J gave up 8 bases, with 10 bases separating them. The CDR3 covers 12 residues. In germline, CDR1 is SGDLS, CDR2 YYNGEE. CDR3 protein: CASGGGDSPLHF. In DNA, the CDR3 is TGTGCCAGCGGGGGTGGAGATTCACCCCTCCACTTT. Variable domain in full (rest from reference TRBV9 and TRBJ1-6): DSGVTQTPKHLITATGQRVTLRCSPRSGDLSVYWYQQSLDQGLQFLIQYYNGEERAKGNILERFSAQQFPDLHSELNLSSLELGDSALYFCASGGGDSPLHFGNGTRLTVT.

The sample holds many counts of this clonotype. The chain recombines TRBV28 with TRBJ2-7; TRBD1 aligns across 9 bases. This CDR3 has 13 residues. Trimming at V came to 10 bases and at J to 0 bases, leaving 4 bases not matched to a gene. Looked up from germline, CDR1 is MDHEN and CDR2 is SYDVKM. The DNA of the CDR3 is TGTGCCACCCTACAGGGGGCCTCCTACGAGCAGTACTTC. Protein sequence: CATLQGASYEQYF.

The CDR3 reads CAWTANLLYTEAFF. CDR3 DNA: TGTGCCTGGACGGCCAACTTACTATACACTGAAGCTTTCTTT. The genes are TRBV30 and TRBJ1-1; D is uncertain. The CDR3 has 14 residues. The germline V gene has CDR1 GTSNPN and CDR2 SVGIG (reference sequence). Between the trimmed V and J ends, which lost 4 bases and 3 bases, there was a span of 15 bases.

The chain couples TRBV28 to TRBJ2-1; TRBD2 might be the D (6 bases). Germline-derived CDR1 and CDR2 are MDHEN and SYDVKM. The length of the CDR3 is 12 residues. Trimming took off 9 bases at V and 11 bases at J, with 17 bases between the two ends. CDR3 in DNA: TGTGCCAGTAATCCCGGACTAAACAAGCAGTTCTTC. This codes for CASNPGLNKQFF.

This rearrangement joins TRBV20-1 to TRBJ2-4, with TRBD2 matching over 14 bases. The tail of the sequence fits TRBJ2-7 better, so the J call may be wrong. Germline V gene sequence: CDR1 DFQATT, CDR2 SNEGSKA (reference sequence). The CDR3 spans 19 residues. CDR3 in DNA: TGCAGTGCTCCTAATCGACTAGCGGGAGGGCCGAAAGTTAAATACGAGCAGTACTTC. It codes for CSAPNRLAGGPKVKYEQYF.

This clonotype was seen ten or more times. The CDR3 sequence: CSARVQSRSYGYTF. The CDR3 DNA reads TGCAGTGCTAGAGTCCAGTCCCGTTCCTATGGCTACACCTTC. J is TRBJ1-2 and V is TRBV20-1, with unresolved D. The CDR3 length is 14 residues. V dropped 1 base and J dropped 4 bases, with 13 bases sitting between them. The V gene's germline CDR1 is DFQATT and CDR2 SNEGSKA (reference sequence).

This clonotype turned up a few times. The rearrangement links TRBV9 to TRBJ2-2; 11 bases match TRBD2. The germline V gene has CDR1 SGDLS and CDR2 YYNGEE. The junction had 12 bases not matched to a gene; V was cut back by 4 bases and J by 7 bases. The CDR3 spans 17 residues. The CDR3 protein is CASSPRTSGSFIGELFF. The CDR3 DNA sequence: TGTGCCAGCAGCCCACGTACTAGCGGGAGTTTTATCGGGGAGCTGTTTTTT.

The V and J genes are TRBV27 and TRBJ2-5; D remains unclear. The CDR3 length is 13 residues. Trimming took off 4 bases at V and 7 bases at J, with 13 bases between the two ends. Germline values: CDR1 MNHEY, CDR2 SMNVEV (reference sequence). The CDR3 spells CASSWARDGTQYF. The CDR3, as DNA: TGTGCCAGCAGTTGGGCAAGGGATGGGACCCAGTACTTC.